A single sample is the source of the 16 T cell receptor beta chains below, sequenced in a study of patients and donors after allogeneic stem cell transplantation. One entry per CDR3 protein results from TCRdb running MiXCR on the RT-PCR reads. Of 200,000 to 250,000 distinct CDR3 sequences listed, over 12% are singletons. The sample comprised blood, either unsorted or a sorted T cell fraction (not recorded which). Receptors were obtained from a human donor who was either an allogeneic HSCT recipient or a stem cell or donor lymphocyte infusion donor (not recorded which). It is not recorded whose cells these are; they may come from a transplant donor.

The rearrangement uses TRBV24-1 and TRBJ1-3; D gene unclear. Germline V gene sequence: CDR1 KGHDR, CDR2 SFDVKD. Between the trimmed V and J ends, which lost 4 bases and 0 bases, there was a span of 18 bases. CDR3 length: 18 residues. The CDR3 sequence is CATSDPRRDALSGNTIYF. CDR3 in DNA: TGTGCCACCAGTGACCCCCGGCGCGATGCCCTCTCTGGAAACACCATATATTTT.

The rearrangement joins TRBV28 to TRBJ2-3, with D possibly being TRBD2 (5 bases). CDR1 and CDR2 (germline): MDHEN, SYDVKM. CDR3 length: 15 amino acids. Trimming cost V 7 bases and J 0 bases, with 14 bases left between them. CDR3 residues: CASTRRDTSTDTQYF. For the CDR3, the DNA is TGTGCCAGCACCCGACGGGATACTAGCACAGATACGCAGTATTTT. Supplemented by reference TRBV28 and TRBJ2-3, the full variable domain reads DVKVTQSSRYLVKRTGEKVFLECVQDMDHENMFWYRQDPGLGLRLIYFSYDVKMKEKGDIPEGYSVSREKKERFSLILESASTNQTSMYLCASTRRDTSTDTQYFGPGTRLTVL.

There are many counts of this clonotype. V gene TRBV2 combines with J gene TRBJ2-3; TRBD2 matches at 9 bases. CDR3 length equals 16 residues. V gave up 6 bases and J gave up 3 bases; unmatched junction bases: 10. From germline, CDR1 is SNHLY and CDR2 FYNNEI. The CDR3 spells CASRRWLAGITDTQYF. Written as DNA, the CDR3 is TGTGCCAGCAGACGCTGGCTAGCGGGGATAACAGATACGCAGTATTTT. Based on the CDR3 plus reference TRBV2 and TRBJ2-3, the full variable domain is EPEVTQTPSHQVTQMGQEVILRCVPISNHLYFYWYRQILGQKVEFLVSFYNNEISEKSEIFDDQFSVERPDGSNFTLKIRSTKLEDSAMYFCASRRWLAGITDTQYFGPGTRLTVL.

The V gene is TRBV7-3, the J gene TRBJ2-3, with D tentatively TRBD2 (7 bases). Looked up from germline, CDR1 is SGHTA and CDR2 is FQGTGA. The CDR3 has 14 amino acids. V gave up 5 bases and J gave up 2 bases, with 11 bases separating them. Here the CDR3 DNA reads TGTGCCAGCAGCATCGGGGGGCTCACAGATACGCAGTATTTT. This encodes CASSIGGLTDTQYF.

There are many counts of this clonotype. This chain connects TRBV2 to TRBJ2-7, with 9 nucleotides matching TRBD2. V lost 7 bases to trimming and J lost 4 bases; unmatched junction nucleotides: 8. This CDR3 is built from 14 residues. Germline lookup yields CDR1 SNHLY and CDR2 FYNNEI. The CDR3 here is CASTPRTSEYEQYF. CDR3 DNA sequence: TGTGCCAGCACCCCCAGGACTAGCGAGTACGAGCAGTACTTC.

There are a few counts of this clonotype. The J gene is TRBJ2-7, the V gene TRBV7-9; no reliable D call. Germline values: CDR1 SEHNR, CDR2 FQNEAQ (reference sequence). The CDR3 covers 12 residues. The V gene lost 7 bases and the J gene lost 4 bases, with 11 bases spanning the gap. The CDR3 DNA reads TGTGCCAGCACCCAAGGGTCGTACGAGCAGTACTTC. Its translation is CASTQGSYEQYF. Looking up the rest from reference TRBV7-9 and TRBJ2-7 gives the full variable domain: DTGVSQNPRHKITKRGQNVTFRCDPISEHNRLYWYRQTLGQGPEFLTYFQNEAQLEKSRLLSDRFSAERPKGSFSTLEIQRTEQGDSAMYLCASTQGSYEQYFGPGTRLTVT.

This clonotype has a count of ten or more. The rearrangement links TRBV20-1 to TRBJ1-2; D not resolved. The CDR3 length is 12 residues. Germline CDR1 DFQATT, CDR2 SNEGSKA (reference sequence). The V end was cut by 4 bases, the J end by 6 bases, with 12 bases between. The CDR3 region has the DNA TGCAGTGCTACAAGGGTACTGCATGGCTACACCTTC. Translating gives CSATRVLHGYTF.

At least ten counts were recorded for this clonotype. The genes are TRBV7-2 and TRBJ1-5; a possible D gene is TRBD1 (5 bases). Trimming removed 4 bases from V and 7 bases from J, with 17 bases in between. The germline CDR1 and CDR2 sequences are SGHTA and FQGNSA. This CDR3 region has 15 residues. In nucleotides, the CDR3 is TGTGCCAGCAGCTGGGACGGGGAGGGGTACCAGCCCCAGCATTTT. It is translated as CASSWDGEGYQPQHF.

The rearrangement uses TRBV9 and TRBJ2-2, with TRBD2 matching 13 bases. Looked up from germline, CDR1 is SGDLS and CDR2 is YYNGEE. V shed 4 bases, J shed 7 bases, and the junction held 13 bases outside the gene matches. The CDR3 has 18 amino acids. Here the CDR3 reads CASSKTTSGRVEGGELFF. The CDR3, as DNA: TGTGCCAGCAGCAAAACAACTAGCGGGAGGGTCGAAGGCGGGGAGCTGTTTTTT. The whole variable domain, filled in from reference TRBV9 and TRBJ2-2, reads DSGVTQTPKHLITATGQRVTLRCSPRSGDLSVYWYQQSLDQGLQFLIQYYNGEERAKGNILERFSAQQFPDLHSELNLSSLELGDSALYFCASSKTTSGRVEGGELFFGEGSRLTVL.

This clonotype appeared a few times. The chain uses TRBV7-8 and TRBJ1-1; D may be TRBD1 (6 bases). CDR3 length equals 12 residues. Trimming left V 5 bases short and J 7 bases short, with 11 bases between. Per germline, CDR1 SGHVS and CDR2 FQNEAQ. The CDR3 nucleotides are TGTGCCAGCAGCGAAGACAGGTTTGAAGCTTTCTTT. Translation: CASSEDRFEAFF.

The J gene is TRBJ1-1, the V gene TRBV19, with no clear D. Per the germline V gene, CDR1 is LNHDA and CDR2 is SQIVND (reference sequence). Deletions cut 6 bases from V and 0 bases from J, with 14 bases between. The length of the CDR3 is 15 residues. The CDR3 DNA reads TGTGCCAGTAGCTGGCGGTGGGATATGAACACTGAAGCTTTCTTT. It translates to CASSWRWDMNTEAFF.

J is TRBJ1-1 and V is TRBV28, with D tentatively TRBD1 (6 bases). Germline V gene sequence: CDR1 MDHEN, CDR2 SYDVKM. Trimming took 6 bases from V and 3 from J, leaving 14 bases between them. The CDR3 totals 14 residues. CDR3 amino acids: CASSPLGGDTEAFF. CDR3 coding DNA: TGTGCCAGCAGCCCCCTTGGGGGCGACACTGAAGCTTTCTTT.

This clonotype was recorded many times. This chain joins TRBV4-1 and TRBJ2-3; unclear D gene. There are 13 residues in the CDR3. Trimming pared 0 bases from V and 5 bases from J, leaving 6 bases between. The germline CDR1 and CDR2 sequences are MGHRA and YSYEKL. CDR3 in amino acids: CASSQDPEDTQYF. The CDR3 nucleotides read TGCGCCAGCAGCCAAGATCCGGAAGATACGCAGTATTTT.

This rearrangement joins TRBV5-1 to TRBJ1-2, with D uncertain. Germline CDR1 SGHRS, CDR2 YFSETQ. The CDR3 contains 12 residues. The V gene lost 1 base and the J gene lost 6 bases, with 7 bases spanning the gap. The CDR3 sequence: CASSLLRDGYTF. DNA for the CDR3: TGCGCCAGCAGCTTGCTACGGGATGGCTACACCTTC.

This clonotype was counted a few times. V is TRBV7-3 and J is TRBJ1-1, with D tentatively TRBD1 (6 bases). V lost 5 bases to trimming and J lost 4 bases, with 17 bases between them. In germline, CDR1 is SGHTA, CDR2 FQGTGA. The CDR3 contains 15 residues. CDR3 loop: CASSERGGLGTEAFF. The CDR3, as DNA: TGTGCCAGCAGCGAAAGGGGGGGATTGGGCACTGAAGCTTTCTTT.

This clonotype has a count of ten or more. The chain links TRBV10-3 to TRBJ1-6, with D hard to call. The germline gives CDR1 ENHRY, CDR2 SYGVKD. This CDR3 contains 15 residues. V gave up 0 bases and J gave up 5 bases, with 8 bases separating them. Here the CDR3 DNA reads TGTGCCATCAGTGAGTCAAACAGCAATAATTCACCCCTCCACTTT. As protein: CAISESNSNNSPLHF.